A single sample is the source of the 17 T cell receptor beta chains below, sequenced in a study of blood T cell repertoires in COVID-19. Profiling relied on immunoSEQ multiplex PCR, and the TCRdb table lists in-frame clones only, not all of them. The profile shows about 230,000 clones, approximately 82% of them singletons. The sequenced material came from peripheral blood. The receptors originated from a man aged 40-55 years who had recovered from COVID-19.

This chain links TRBV7-9 with TRBJ1-1; 9 nucleotides match TRBD1. The V segment lost 0 bases and the J segment 4 bases; nucleotides outside the gene matches: 3. Germline lookup yields CDR1 SEHNR and CDR2 FQNEAQ (reference sequence). CDR3 size: 15 residues. Here the CDR3 reads CASSLAGTGSTEAFF. As DNA, the CDR3 is TGTGCCAGCAGCTTAGCGGGGACAGGGAGCACTGAAGCTTTCTTT.

This chain connects TRBV28 to TRBJ2-7; D not resolved. The CDR3 extends over 13 amino acids. Germline V lookup: CDR1 MDHEN, CDR2 SYDVKM. V was clipped by 1 base and J by 3 bases, with 7 bases between them. CDR3 loop: CASSLSHDYEQYF. CDR3 bases: TGTGCCAGCAGTTTATCACATGACTACGAGCAGTACTTC. Drawing the rest from reference TRBV28 and TRBJ2-7, the complete variable domain is DVKVTQSSRYLVKRTGEKVFLECVQDMDHENMFWYRQDPGLGLRLIYFSYDVKMKEKGDIPEGYSVSREKKERFSLILESASTNQTSMYLCASSLSHDYEQYFGPGTRLTVT.

This rearrangement joins TRBV29-1 to TRBJ1-4; D might be TRBD1 (5 bases). Germline lookup yields CDR1 SQVTM and CDR2 ANQGSEA. The CDR3 sequence is 12 residues long. Trimming removed 3 bases at V and 10 bases at J, with 12 bases between. CDR3 region: CSVDLGGGKLFF. The CDR3 region has the DNA TGCAGCGTTGATCTGGGGGGAGGAAAACTGTTTTTT. Supplemented by reference TRBV29-1 and TRBJ1-4, the full variable domain reads SAVISQKPSRDICQRGTSLTIQCQVDSQVTMMFWYRQQPGQSLTLIATANQGSEATYESGFVIDKFPISRPNLTFSTLTVSNMSPEDSSIYLCSVDLGGGKLFFGSGTQLSVL.

The J gene is TRBJ2-6, the V gene TRBV5-1; D gene ambiguous. This CDR3 contains 14 residues. The V gene lost 5 bases and the J gene lost 1 base, with 7 bases spanning the gap. Germline lookup yields CDR1 SGHRS and CDR2 YFSETQ. The CDR3 DNA reads TGCGCCAGCAGTCACAGATCTGGGGCCAACGTCCTGACTTTC. Translated, it gives CASSHRSGANVLTF.

The chain carries TRBV6-5 and TRBJ2-3; the D gene is possibly TRBD2 (5 bases). The CDR3 sequence is 16 residues long. Germline CDR1 reads MNHEY; CDR2 reads SVGAGI. Trimming removed 0 bases at V and 1 base at J, with 11 bases between. The CDR3 sequence: CASSYSRRVGTDTQYF. The CDR3 DNA sequence: TGTGCCAGCAGTTACTCGAGGCGGGTGGGCACAGATACGCAGTATTTT.

V gene TRBV19 combines with J gene TRBJ2-7; 7 bases are a match to TRBD1. The CDR3 covers 15 residues. With V trimmed by 4 bases and J by 4 bases, 10 bases remained unmatched. Germline V CDR1 and CDR2: LNHDA, SQIVND (reference sequence). This chain's CDR3 is CASSTPETGYYEQYF. CDR3 DNA: TGTGCCAGTAGTACCCCCGAGACAGGGTATTACGAGCAGTACTTC.

The chain uses TRBV18 and TRBJ1-3; D remains ambiguous. This CDR3 comprises 16 residues. The germline CDR1 and CDR2 sequences are KGHSH and LQKENI. The germline V and J ends were trimmed by 0 bases and 0 bases, with 9 bases remaining between them. The CDR3 reads CASSPPSGSSGNTIYF. For the CDR3, the DNA is TGTGCCAGCTCACCACCCAGTGGGAGCTCTGGAAACACCATATATTTT.

This clone was counted a single time. The genes are TRBV3-1 (or the pseudogene TRBV3-2) and TRBJ2-7; weak D call: TRBD1 (5 bases). The CDR3 contains 13 residues. V was cut by 4 bases and J by 6 bases, with 13 bases left in between. Germline CDR1 and CDR2: LGHDT and YNNKEL (reference sequence). CDR3 in amino acids: CASSPSDTGEQYF. In nucleotides, the CDR3 is TGTGCCAGCAGCCCCTCGGACACGGGCGAGCAGTACTTC.

This clone has more than one count but fewer than ten. This chain links TRBV7-2 with TRBJ2-1, with 7 nucleotides matching TRBD2. Germline values: CDR1 SGHTA, CDR2 FQGNSA. J gave up 14 bases and V 3 bases, and 7 bases lay outside the gene matches. The length of the CDR3 is 12 residues. The CDR3 loop is CASSFARETEFF. CDR3 coding DNA: TGTGCCAGCAGCTTCGCGCGGGAGACGGAGTTCTTC. Full variable domain (rest looked up from reference TRBV7-2 and TRBJ2-1): GAGVSQSPSNKVTEKGKDVELRCDPISGHTALYWYRQSLGQGLEFLIYFQGNSAPDKSGLPSDRFSAERTGGSVSTLTIQRTQQEDSAVYLCASSFARETEFFGPGTRLTVL.

The chain couples TRBV3-1 (or the pseudogene TRBV3-2) to TRBJ2-3; 9 nucleotides match TRBD2. Germline V lookup: CDR1 LGHDT, CDR2 YNNKEL (reference sequence). The CDR3 has 17 residues. V lost 1 base, J lost 1 base, and 6 bases stayed unmatched. For the CDR3, the DNA is TGTGCCAGCAGCCAAGTAGCCTGGACTAGCGGCACAGATACGCAGTATTTT. Amino acids: CASSQVAWTSGTDTQYF.

This chain connects TRBV12-3 or TRBV12-4 to TRBJ1-1; a weak D match, TRBD1 (5 bases). The CDR3 has 12 residues. Deletions cut 5 bases from V and 9 bases from J, with 13 bases between. For the CDR3, the DNA is TGTGCCAGCAGTACCCGACAGATGCAAGCTTTCTTT. It yields the protein CASSTRQMQAFF.

The chain links TRBV29-1 to TRBJ2-3, with 12 positions matching TRBD2. The CDR3 is 15 amino acids. Per germline, CDR1 SQVTM and CDR2 ANQGSEA. Trimming took 7 bases from V and 1 from J; bases not matched to a gene: 6. CDR3 residues: CSATGLAGRTDTQYF. The CDR3 DNA reads as TGCAGCGCCACCGGACTAGCGGGACGCACAGATACGCAGTATTTT.

J is TRBJ1-6 and V is TRBV2; D is perhaps TRBD1 (6 bases). The V gene lost 8 bases and the J gene lost 7 bases, with 12 bases spanning the gap. The CDR3 sequence is 13 residues long. Germline V gives CDR1 SNHLY, CDR2 FYNNEI. The CDR3 spells CASGGHENSPLHF. CDR3 DNA: TGTGCCAGCGGGGGACACGAAAATTCACCCCTCCACTTT.

The gene calls are TRBV19 and TRBJ2-3; 10 nucleotides match TRBD2. The CDR3 is made up of 17 amino acids. The germline V gene encodes CDR1 LNHDA and CDR2 SQIVND (reference sequence). Germline trimming cut 0 bases from V and 10 bases from J; bases unmatched to any gene: 13. The CDR3 DNA sequence: TGTGCCAGTAGTATAGATCGAACTAGCGGGGCCCTATACGCGCAGTATTTT. The encoded protein is CASSIDRTSGALYAQYF.

This chain joins TRBV29-1 and TRBJ1-2; 8 bases are a match to TRBD1. The V and J ends lost 6 bases and 8 bases, in that order; junction bases with no gene match: 8. The CDR3 extends over 12 amino acids. Germline CDR1 SQVTM, CDR2 ANQGSEA. This CDR3 is CSVPRGRLGYTF. The CDR3 DNA reads TGCAGCGTGCCCAGGGGGCGGTTAGGCTACACCTTC.

Points on this clone: A junction boundary mismatches the germline segment, possibly from a read error. The V gene is TRBV7-7, the J gene TRBJ2-3; 8 nucleotides line up with TRBD2. CDR3 length: 15 amino acids. Germline-derived CDR1 and CDR2 are SSHAT and FNYEAQ (reference sequence). This chain's CDR3 is CASSLRGGLTDTQYF. The CDR3 nucleotides read TGTGCTAGCAGCTTACGGGGGGGCCTCACAGATACGCAGTATTTT.

The chain is built from TRBV10-2 and TRBJ2-7; 10 bases match TRBD2. The CDR3 spans 13 residues. Germline V gene data show CDR1 as WSHSY and CDR2 as SAAADI. V was clipped by 7 bases and J by 6 bases; unmatched bases: 6. CDR3 sequence reads: CASTGTSEFEQYF. In DNA, the CDR3 is TGCGCCAGCACCGGGACTAGCGAGTTCGAGCAGTACTTC.